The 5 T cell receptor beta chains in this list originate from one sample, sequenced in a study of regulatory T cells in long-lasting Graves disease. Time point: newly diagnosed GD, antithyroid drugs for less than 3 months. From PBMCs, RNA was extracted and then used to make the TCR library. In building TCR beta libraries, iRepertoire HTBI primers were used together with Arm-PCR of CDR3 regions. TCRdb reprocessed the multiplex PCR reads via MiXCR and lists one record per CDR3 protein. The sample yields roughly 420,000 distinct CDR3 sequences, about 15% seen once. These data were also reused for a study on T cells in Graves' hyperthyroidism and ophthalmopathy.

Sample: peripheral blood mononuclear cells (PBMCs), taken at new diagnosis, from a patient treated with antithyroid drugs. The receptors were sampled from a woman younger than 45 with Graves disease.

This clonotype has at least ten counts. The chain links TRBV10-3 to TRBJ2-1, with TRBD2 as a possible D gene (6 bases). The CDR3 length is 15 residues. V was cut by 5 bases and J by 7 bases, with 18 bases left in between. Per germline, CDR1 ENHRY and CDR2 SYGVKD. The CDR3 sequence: CAISLGRRRGNEQFF. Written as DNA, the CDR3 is TGTGCCATCAGTTTAGGTCGCCGGAGGGGAAATGAGCAGTTCTTC.

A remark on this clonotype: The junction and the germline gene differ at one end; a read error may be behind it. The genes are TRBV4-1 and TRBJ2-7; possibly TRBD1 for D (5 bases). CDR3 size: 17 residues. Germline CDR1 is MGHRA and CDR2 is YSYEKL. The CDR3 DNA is TGTGCCAGCAGCCCGTCGGTGGAGACAGCACTCCCCTACGAGCAGTACTTC. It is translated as CASSPSVETALPYEQYF.

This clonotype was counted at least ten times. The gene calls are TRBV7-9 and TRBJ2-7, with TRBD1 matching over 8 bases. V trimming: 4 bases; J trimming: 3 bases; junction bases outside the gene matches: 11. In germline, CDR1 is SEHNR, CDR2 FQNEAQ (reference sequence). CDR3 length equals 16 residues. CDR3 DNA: TGTGCCAGCAGCTCCAGGAGTGGCAGGGGGCACTACGAGCAGTACTTC. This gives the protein CASSSRSGRGHYEQYF. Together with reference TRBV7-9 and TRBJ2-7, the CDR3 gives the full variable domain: DTGVSQNPRHKITKRGQNVTFRCDPISEHNRLYWYRQTLGQGPEFLTYFQNEAQLEKSRLLSDRFSAERPKGSFSTLEIQRTEQGDSAMYLCASSSRSGRGHYEQYFGPGTRLTVT.

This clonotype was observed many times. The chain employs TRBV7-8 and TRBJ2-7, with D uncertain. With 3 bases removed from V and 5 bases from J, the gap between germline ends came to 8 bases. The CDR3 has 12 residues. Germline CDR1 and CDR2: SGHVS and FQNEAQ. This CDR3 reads CASSFDTDEQYF. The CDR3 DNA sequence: TGTGCCAGCAGCTTTGACACGGACGAGCAGTACTTC. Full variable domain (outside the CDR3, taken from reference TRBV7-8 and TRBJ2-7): GAGVSQSPRYKVAKRGQDVALRCDPISGHVSLFWYQQALGQGPEFLTYFQNEAQLDKSGLPSDRFFAERPEGSVSTLKIQRTQQEDSAVYLCASSFDTDEQYFGPGTRLTVT.

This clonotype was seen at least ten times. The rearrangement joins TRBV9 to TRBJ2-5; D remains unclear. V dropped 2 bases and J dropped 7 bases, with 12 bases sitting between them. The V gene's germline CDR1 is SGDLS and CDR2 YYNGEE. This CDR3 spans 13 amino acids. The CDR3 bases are TGTGCCAGCAGCGTTGCAGGTCGAGGGACCCAGTACTTC. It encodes CASSVAGRGTQYF.